This T cell receptor beta chain was identified in a study of blood T cell repertoires in COVID-19. At the level of the study: Collection of acute and convalescent COVID-19 samples took place in the United States, Italy and Spain.

Participants were aged roughly 18 to 90 years, lived in 25 or so US areas, and enrolled virtually. Clinical history as reported by participants underpinned cohort assignment. Exposed enrollees had met someone with a PCR-confirmed or clinician-diagnosed COVID-19 case at some point within the 2 weeks before study entry. Germline CDR1 is SGHAT and CDR2 is FQDESV (reference sequence). The CDR3 is 15 amino acids. V was clipped by 5 bases and J by 6 bases; unmatched bases: 8. The repertoire was sequenced with immunoSEQ multiplex PCR; TCRdb's copy has only in-frame clones and lacks some. The sample yields over 250,000 clones, around 84% seen once.

Sequenced sample: PBMCs or T cells enriched from blood (not recorded which). The receptor's source is a man aged 40-55 years who had been exposed to COVID-19. The chain carries TRBV11-1 and TRBJ2-1; the match to TRBD2 covers 9 bases. CDR3: CASSTFSGRGNEQFF. DNA of the CDR3: TGTGCCAGCAGCACCTTTAGCGGGAGAGGCAATGAGCAGTTCTTC.